Shown below are 8 T cell receptor beta chains from a single sample sequenced in a study of Ad26.COV2.S vaccination and SARS-CoV-2 variants. Measured with immunoSEQ multiplex PCR; TCRdb has only the in-frame clones, and not every one. The sample carries some 500,000 clones, 89% recorded once. As to treatment: 15 to 20 received Ad26.COV2.S at low or high dose, single or two shots; several received placebo; per-sample allocation not given. Collection of samples fell on day 63 after the first vaccine or placebo injection. The source material was peripheral blood, sampled in a trial of Ad26.COV2.S vaccine versus placebo. These receptors originate from a person between 18 and 59 years old who received the Ad26.COV2.S COVID-19 vaccine or a placebo.

The CDR3, as DNA: TGCGCCAGCAGCCAAGGCATACAGGGCTCTGGGGCCAACGTCCTGACTTTC. It codes for CASSQGIQGSGANVLTF. The chain links TRBV4-1 to TRBJ2-6; perhaps TRBD1 as D (6 bases). This CDR3 has 17 residues. Germline V gene lookup returns CDR1 MGHRA and CDR2 YSYEKL. Trimming shortened V by 1 base and J by 0 bases, and 10 bases separated the two germline ends.

This chain uses TRBV5-5 with TRBJ1-4; D is unresolved. Trimming shortened V by 2 bases and J by 0 bases, and 2 bases separated the two germline ends. Germline V gene data show CDR1 as SGHKS and CDR2 as YYEKEE (reference sequence). There are 13 residues in the CDR3. CDR3 sequence: CASSFPTNEKLFF. CDR3 DNA sequence: TGTGCCAGCAGCTTTCCAACTAATGAAAAACTGTTTTTT.

V gene TRBV20-1 combines with J gene TRBJ2-5; possible D gene TRBD1, 6 bases. CDR3 size: 13 residues. Trimming stripped 3 bases from V and 7 bases from J, with 15 bases between. Germline CDR1 and CDR2: DFQATT and SNEGSKA (reference sequence). DNA of the CDR3: TGCAGTGCTAGTGGGCAGGGACACGGGACCCAGTACTTC. It is translated as CSASGQGHGTQYF.

This chain joins TRBV6-1 and TRBJ1-3; maybe TRBD1 (5 bases). This CDR3 is 13 amino acids long. Between the trimmed V and J ends, which lost 6 bases and 7 bases, there was a span of 13 bases. In germline, CDR1 is MNHNS, CDR2 SASEGT. CDR3: CASRFAGENTIYF. The CDR3 region has the DNA TGTGCCAGCAGGTTCGCGGGGGAGAACACCATATATTTT.

V usage is TRBV6-4 and J usage is TRBJ1-6; D is unclear. This CDR3 is built from 13 residues. The germline V gene encodes CDR1 MRHNA and CDR2 SNTAGT. Trimming cost V 5 bases and J 7 bases, with 9 bases left between them. The chain's CDR3 is CASSPGINSPLHF. The CDR3 region has the DNA TGTGCCAGCAGTCCCGGGATCAATTCACCCCTCCACTTT.

With respect to this clone: Within the sample, other DNA sequences also encode this same CDR3. The genes are TRBV18 and TRBJ2-1; D uncertain. Germline assignment: CDR1 KGHSH and CDR2 LQKENI. The CDR3 runs 11 residues. Trimming stripped 3 bases from V and 8 bases from J, with 5 bases between. Here the CDR3 reads CASSPWDEQFF. Here the CDR3 DNA reads TGTGCCAGCTCACCGTGGGATGAGCAGTTCTTC.

The rearrangement joins TRBV25-1 to TRBJ2-7; D call uncertain. Trimming shortened V by 1 base and J by 0 bases, and 7 bases separated the two germline ends. Per the germline V gene, CDR1 is MGHDK and CDR2 is SYGVNS. CDR3 length: 14 amino acids. The CDR3 DNA is TGTGCCAGCAGTGAATTTGGTAGCTCCTACGAGCAGTACTTC. Translated: CASSEFGSSYEQYF.

The V call is TRBV9, the J call TRBJ2-1; D possibly corresponds to TRBD2 (6 bases). Trimming took off 2 bases at V and 10 bases at J, with 13 bases between the two ends. Germline CDR1 reads SGDLS; CDR2 reads YYNGEE. This CDR3 is 13 amino acids long. CDR3 sequence reads: CASSVGGLGEQFF. CDR3 in DNA: TGTGCCAGCAGCGTGGGGGGTCTTGGAGAGCAGTTCTTC.